Shown below are 3 T cell receptor beta chains from a single sample sequenced in a study of T-cell reconstitution after alpha-beta-depleted transplantation in children. Unique molecular identifiers featured in how the TCRbeta library was prepared. MiXCR was run by TCRdb on the PCR reads, yielding one entry per CDR3 protein. The table includes about 77,000 distinct CDR3 sequences, 15% to 20% detected once. The starting material was PBMCs, mostly from graft donor cells, obtained 360 days after TCRalphabeta/CD19-depleted stem cell transplant. These receptors were collected from a male patient aged 2-10 years who had a stem cell transplant for acute lymphoblastic leukemia, so the T cells may come from the graft donor.

V gene TRBV10-3 combines with J gene TRBJ2-3; TRBD2 is a possible D gene (6 bases). CDR3 size: 12 residues. Trimming stripped 6 bases from V and 4 bases from J, with 8 bases between. From germline, CDR1 is ENHRY and CDR2 SYGVKD. This CDR3 is CAISRESDTQYF. As DNA, the CDR3 is TGTGCCATCAGCCGGGAGTCAGATACGCAGTATTTT.

This rearrangement joins TRBV3-1 to TRBJ2-1; D is undetermined. Germline CDR1 reads LGHDT; CDR2 reads YNNKEL (reference sequence). V gave up 4 bases and J gave up 0 bases, with 13 bases separating them. The CDR3 runs 16 residues. The CDR3 is CASSPSLLSSYNEQFF. The CDR3 DNA reads as TGTGCCAGCAGCCCTAGTCTCCTAAGCTCCTACAATGAGCAGTTCTTC.

This clonotype was observed a few times. J is TRBJ2-3 and V is TRBV12-3 or TRBV12-4; 11 bases match TRBD2. Unmatched junction bases numbered 8, after V lost 1 base and J lost 2 bases. The CDR3 sequence is 18 residues long. The CDR3 sequence is CASSLVHRLAGNTDTQYF. Here the CDR3 DNA reads TGTGCCAGCAGTTTAGTACACCGACTAGCGGGAAACACAGATACGCAGTATTTT.